This T cell receptor beta chain originates from a study of T cell responses to AZD1222 COVID-19 vaccine. Study in general: Second-dose timings of about 4 or about 12 weeks were pooled.

The count of this clone is one. Its antigen is still unknown. Data came from immunoSEQ multiplex PCR; TCRdb stores just in-frame clones and leaves some out. The sample holds 100,000 to 120,000 clones; roughly nine tenths are singletons and the top ten take around 3.2%. The CDR3 is made up of 16 amino acids. V was shortened by 8 bases and J by 0 bases, with 16 bases between the two germline ends. Per the germline V gene, CDR1 is KGHSH and CDR2 is LQKENI. Study-wide points: Samples come after the peak T cell response, not at day 14. Just five to seven people given AZD1222 tested seropositive at baseline. Unmutated variant regions are reportedly targeted by nearly half of spike-specific TCRs.

The chain carries TRBV18 and TRBJ2-2; weak D call: TRBD2 (6 bases). Sequencing was performed on peripheral blood, taken on day 0 of AZD1222 vaccination. This receptor was obtained from an adult in good health. DNA of the CDR3: TGTGCCAGCGCCACCGGGACTCCCGCGAACACCGGGGAGCTGTTTTTT. Amino acids: CASATGTPANTGELFF.